The 30 T cell receptor beta chains presented below share a single source sample, sequenced in a study of blood T cells in healthy people across ages. PCR was performed a second time for about 6 to 12 cycles using a sample-barcoded 5' primer and a J-beta primer mix. TCRdb reanalysed the 5' RACE reads using MiXCR and keeps one entry per CDR3 protein. The top ten clones hold roughly 2% of a sample with roughly 1,800,000 distinct CDR3 sequences, about 50% of them seen once. The sample was blood. The source is a woman in her forties in good health.

This clonotype was detected ten times or more. This chain joins TRBV12-3 or TRBV12-4 and TRBJ2-5, with D perhaps matching TRBD2 (5 bases). This CDR3 has 13 residues. V lost 7 bases and J 5 bases, leaving 14 bases between the germline ends. Here the CDR3 reads CASTLGVEETQYF. Written as DNA, the CDR3 is TGTGCCAGCACCCTGGGAGTTGAGGAGACCCAGTACTTC.

This clonotype was detected only a few times. The chain combines TRBV7-9 with TRBJ2-1, with a possible D match to TRBD2 (6 bases). V lost 1 base to trimming and J lost 5 bases, with 9 bases between them. Germline values: CDR1 SEHNR, CDR2 FQNEAQ (reference sequence). The CDR3 is 14 amino acids. The CDR3 DNA reads TGTGCCAGCAGCTTAGGCGGGGCTGACAATGAGCAGTTCTTC. It encodes CASSLGGADNEQFF.

The sample holds a few counts of this clonotype. The rearrangement links TRBV6-1 to TRBJ2-4, with D uncertain. The length of the CDR3 is 16 residues. CDR1 and CDR2 (germline): MNHNS, SASEGT. Trimming pared 2 bases from V and 0 bases from J, leaving 11 bases between. CDR3 in DNA: TGTGCCAGCAGTGAAATGACATCGCTAGCCAAAAACATTCAGTACTTC. Translation: CASSEMTSLAKNIQYF.

The chain uses TRBV28 and TRBJ1-2; a weak D match, TRBD1 (5 bases). Trimming stripped 5 bases from V and 10 bases from J, with 17 bases between. CDR1 MDHEN and CDR2 SYDVKM come from the germline V gene. The CDR3 totals 13 residues. The DNA of the CDR3 is TGTGCCAGCAGTCCCCCAGGAACAGGTTTCTACACCTTC. As protein: CASSPPGTGFYTF.

V usage is TRBV20-1 and J usage is TRBJ2-5; D call uncertain. This CDR3 is built from 13 residues. V lost 1 base to trimming and J lost 5 bases, with 11 bases between them. The germline CDR1 and CDR2 sequences are DFQATT and SNEGSKA (reference sequence). CDR3 sequence: CSARGDGWETQYF. DNA for the CDR3: TGCAGTGCTAGAGGTGATGGGTGGGAGACCCAGTACTTC.

The CDR3 loop reads CASSAVASRGQPQHF. The DNA for the CDR3 is TGTGCCAGCAGCGCTGTTGCGAGTAGAGGTCAGCCCCAGCATTTT. J is TRBJ1-5 and V is TRBV7-2; D ambiguous. This CDR3 region has 15 residues. CDR1 SGHTA and CDR2 FQGNSA come from the germline V gene. Trimming stripped 5 bases from V and 6 bases from J, with 17 bases between.

This clonotype occurred a few times. The chain uses TRBV6-5 and TRBJ2-6, with D hard to call. V lost 4 bases and J lost 2, with 9 bases in between. Germline CDR1 is MNHEY and CDR2 is SVGAGI. The CDR3 runs 15 residues. The CDR3 sequence is CASSSREAGANVLTF. The CDR3 region has the DNA TGTGCCAGCAGTTCTCGAGAGGCTGGGGCCAACGTCCTGACTTTC.

Turning to this clonotype: Compared with germline, one end of the junction differs, possibly owing to a read error. This CDR3 is CACSLGQIYGYTF. CDR3 DNA sequence: TGCGCCTGCAGCTTGGGACAGATCTATGGCTACACCTTC. This chain connects TRBV5-1 to TRBJ1-2; 7 bases are a match to TRBD1. Germline V gene data show CDR1 as SGHRS and CDR2 as YFSETQ. The length of the CDR3 is 13 residues.

The chain is built from TRBV7-9 and TRBJ2-7; D may correspond to TRBD1 or TRBD2 (6 bases each). The CDR3 totals 18 residues. With 2 bases removed from V and 0 bases from J, the gap between germline ends came to 20 bases. Germline V gene data show CDR1 as SEHNR and CDR2 as FQNEAQ (reference sequence). The CDR3 bases are TGTGCCAGCAGCTTACCCCAGGGGCGGGGTTCCAGCTCCTACGAGCAGTACTTC. Translation: CASSLPQGRGSSSYEQYF. Looking up the rest from reference TRBV7-9 and TRBJ2-7 gives the full variable domain: DTGVSQNPRHKITKRGQNVTFRCDPISEHNRLYWYRQTLGQGPEFLTYFQNEAQLEKSRLLSDRFSAERPKGSFSTLEIQRTEQGDSAMYLCASSLPQGRGSSSYEQYFGPGTRLTVT.

The gene calls are TRBV28 and TRBJ2-1; D is perhaps TRBD1 (5 bases). Between the trimmed V and J ends, which lost 8 bases and 9 bases, there was a span of 20 bases. The CDR3 covers 14 residues. The germline V gene encodes CDR1 MDHEN and CDR2 SYDVKM. The CDR3 spells CASLQGLILSEQFF. CDR3 nucleotides: TGTGCCAGCCTTCAGGGTTTAATTCTCAGTGAGCAGTTCTTC. The full variable domain, its missing parts supplied by reference TRBV28 and TRBJ2-1, is DVKVTQSSRYLVKRTGEKVFLECVQDMDHENMFWYRQDPGLGLRLIYFSYDVKMKEKGDIPEGYSVSREKKERFSLILESASTNQTSMYLCASLQGLILSEQFFGPGTRLTVL.

This clonotype appeared a few times. V and J are TRBV15 and TRBJ1-6, with a possible D match to TRBD1 (6 bases). Germline CDR1 and CDR2: LNHNV and YYDKDF (reference sequence). V was pared by 0 bases and J by 9 bases, with 9 bases between. This CDR3 is built from 14 residues. The CDR3 DNA follows: TGTGCCACCAGCAGAGACAGGGGAATTTCACCCCTCCACTTT. It yields the protein CATSRDRGISPLHF.

In this sample, this clonotype turned up a few times. The chain links TRBV27 to TRBJ2-4, with D possibly TRBD1 on 7 matching bases. CDR1 is MNHEY and CDR2 is SMNVEV in the germline V gene (reference sequence). The V end lost 2 bases, the J end lost 8 bases, and 16 bases lay between the germline ends. The CDR3 spans 15 residues. In DNA, the CDR3 is TGTGCCAGCAGTTTAGGCAGGGGGGTTACGGACATTCAGTACTTC. Protein: CASSLGRGVTDIQYF.

The gene calls are TRBV6-2 or TRBV6-3 and TRBJ2-7, with 7 bases aligning to TRBD1. The CDR3 spans 15 residues. CDR1 is MNHEY, CDR2 SVGEGT, per germline. The V and J ends lost 8 bases and 3 bases, in that order; junction bases with no gene match: 13. As DNA, the CDR3 is TGTGCCAGCGTTGGGGGACCAGGGGGAAACTACGAGCAGTACTTC. This sequence encodes CASVGGPGGNYEQYF.

In its sample, this clonotype was seen once. The chain employs TRBV20-1 and TRBJ1-1; D not resolved. V dropped 5 bases and J dropped 5 bases, with 18 bases sitting between them. Germline CDR1 and CDR2: DFQATT and SNEGSKA (reference sequence). CDR3 length: 14 amino acids. The CDR3 DNA is TGCAGTGCTCTAGATAGGGAAACCGGGACTGAAGCTTTCTTT. This gives the protein CSALDRETGTEAFF.

The chain employs TRBV7-2 and TRBJ2-6, with 9 bases fitting TRBD2. Germline CDR1 reads SGHTA; CDR2 reads FQGNSA. The V and J ends lost 5 bases and 0 bases, in that order; junction bases with no gene match: 8. This CDR3 is 18 amino acids long. CDR3 in amino acids: CASSPVAGAISGANVLTF. In DNA, the CDR3 is TGTGCCAGCAGCCCGGTAGCGGGGGCGATCTCTGGGGCCAACGTCCTGACTTTC.

The chain combines TRBV29-1 with TRBJ2-3; possibly TRBD1 for D (5 bases). Germline CDR1 SQVTM, CDR2 ANQGSEA. The V gene lost 7 bases and the J gene lost 1 base, with 15 bases spanning the gap. This CDR3 is 14 amino acids long. DNA for the CDR3: TGCAGCGCAGACCCTTTACAGGGCACAGATACGCAGTATTTT. Translation gives CSADPLQGTDTQYF.

This clonotype was seen a handful of times. This chain links TRBV7-2 with TRBJ1-1; a possible D gene is TRBD1 (6 bases). This CDR3 is built from 15 residues. Trimming left V 5 bases short and J 1 base short, with 14 bases between. Germline lookup yields CDR1 SGHTA and CDR2 FQGNSA. The CDR3 here is CASSPWTAENTEAFF. The CDR3 DNA reads TGTGCCAGCAGCCCCTGGACAGCAGAGAACACTGAAGCTTTCTTT.

The gene calls are TRBV28 and TRBJ2-1; 9 bases fit TRBD1. The CDR3 covers 15 residues. CDR1 is MDHEN, CDR2 SYDVKM, per germline. With V trimmed by 5 bases and J by 11 bases, 13 bases remained unmatched. CDR3 in amino acids: CASSPQRQGGGQQFF. CDR3 DNA: TGTGCCAGCAGTCCCCAAAGACAGGGGGGAGGACAGCAGTTCTTC. Full variable domain (remainder filled in from reference TRBV28 and TRBJ2-1): DVKVTQSSRYLVKRTGEKVFLECVQDMDHENMFWYRQDPGLGLRLIYFSYDVKMKEKGDIPEGYSVSREKKERFSLILESASTNQTSMYLCASSPQRQGGGQQFFGPGTRLTVL.

With regard to this clonotype: At one end the junction does not follow the germline gene, possibly because of a read error. This sequence joins TRBV6-2 or TRBV6-3 and TRBJ2-4; 10 bases are shared with TRBD2. The J call is in doubt because the DNA end fits TRBJ2-7 better. The CDR3 consists of 17 residues. The V gene's germline CDR1 is MNHEY and CDR2 SVGEGT. For the CDR3, the DNA is TGTGTCAGCAGTTACGGAGTAGCGGGGGGATCCCTATACGAGCAGTACTTC. It codes for CVSSYGVAGGSLYEQYF.

The rearrangement uses TRBV7-2 and TRBJ1-2; 9 bases map to TRBD1. CDR1 and CDR2 (germline): SGHTA, FQGNSA. V lost 4 bases, J lost 5 bases, and 11 bases stayed unmatched. CDR3 length: 16 amino acids. CDR3 in DNA: TGTGCCAGCAGCTCCGGCAGGGACAGGGTGGGGTATGGCTACACCTTC. As protein: CASSSGRDRVGYGYTF. Based on the CDR3 plus reference TRBV7-2 and TRBJ1-2, the full variable domain is GAGVSQSPSNKVTEKGKDVELRCDPISGHTALYWYRQSLGQGLEFLIYFQGNSAPDKSGLPSDRFSAERTGGSVSTLTIQRTQQEDSAVYLCASSSGRDRVGYGYTFGSGTRLTVV.

This clonotype was seen more than once but under ten times. V gene TRBV13 combines with J gene TRBJ2-5; 9 bases are shared with TRBD2. Germline V gives CDR1 PRHDT, CDR2 FYEKMQ (reference sequence). This CDR3 region has 17 residues. With 5 bases clipped from V and 0 bases from J, the junction kept 10 bases outside the gene matches. CDR3 nucleotides: TGTGCCAGCAGCCTCCCGGGAGCGGGGGGCCACCAAGAGACCCAGTACTTC. Its translation: CASSLPGAGGHQETQYF.

The table lists this clonotype with a few counts. V gene TRBV27 combines with J gene TRBJ2-7; TRBD1 matches at 7 bases. CDR1 and CDR2 from the germline V gene are MNHEY and SMNVEV (reference sequence). With V trimmed by 8 bases and J by 3 bases, 4 bases remained unmatched. The CDR3 spans 12 residues. The CDR3 bases are TGTGCCAGCCAGACAGGGAGCTACGAGCAGTACTTC. Amino acids: CASQTGSYEQYF.

This chain links TRBV6-5 with TRBJ1-6; D uncertain. The CDR3 runs 15 residues. V dropped 1 base and J dropped 6 bases, with 10 bases sitting between them. Germline CDR1 MNHEY, CDR2 SVGAGI. The CDR3 DNA is TGTGCCAGCAGTTACTACGGGGAAAGTAATTCACCCCTCCACTTT. It is translated as CASSYYGESNSPLHF.

The chain uses TRBV20-1 and TRBJ1-4; D call uncertain. Looked up from germline, CDR1 is DFQATT and CDR2 is SNEGSKA (reference sequence). V was cut by 4 bases and J by 0 bases, with 12 bases left in between. This CDR3 has 15 amino acids. As DNA, the CDR3 is TGCAGTGCTACCTTCGGACGGGCAACTAATGAAAAACTGTTTTTT. It specifies CSATFGRATNEKLFF.

The chain recombines TRBV5-8 with TRBJ1-5; D not certain. V was pared by 1 base and J by 6 bases, with 5 bases between. In germline, CDR1 is SGHTS, CDR2 YDEGEE. The CDR3 covers 12 residues. The CDR3 nucleotides read TGTGCCAGCAGCTTGCCGCGTCAGCCCCAGCATTTT. Its protein product is CASSLPRQPQHF.

This clonotype was observed a handful of times. The genes are TRBV4-3 and TRBJ1-2; 11 positions agree with TRBD1. This CDR3 is 15 amino acids long. The ends lost 4 bases at V and 7 bases at J; junction bases unmatched: 8. CDR1 and CDR2 from the germline V gene are LGHNA and YSLEER. For the CDR3, the DNA is TGCGCCAGCAGCCCGCTACCTGGGACAGGGGGTGGCTACACCTTC. Protein product: CASSPLPGTGGGYTF.

The rearrangement joins TRBV27 to TRBJ2-7; TRBD2 aligns across 8 bases. V lost 2 bases and J lost 4; bases outside the gene matches: 7. The CDR3 consists of 15 residues. CDR1 is MNHEY, CDR2 SMNVEV, per germline (reference sequence). The CDR3 here is CASSLNSGARYEQYF. The CDR3 nucleotides are TGTGCCAGCAGTTTAAATAGCGGGGCCCGTTACGAGCAGTACTTC.

The rearrangement links TRBV7-9 to TRBJ1-1; 7 nucleotides match TRBD1. The germline gives CDR1 SEHNR, CDR2 FQNEAQ (reference sequence). The trim removed 5 bases at V and 1 base at J, leaving 4 bases unmatched. CDR3 length: 14 residues. The CDR3, as DNA: TGTGCCAGCAGCACGGGACAGCAGAACACTGAAGCTTTCTTT. Its protein is CASSTGQQNTEAFF.

The J gene is TRBJ2-1, the V gene TRBV15; no firm D call. From germline, CDR1 is LNHNV and CDR2 YYDKDF (reference sequence). This CDR3 region has 13 residues. Trimming pared 1 base from V and 5 bases from J, leaving 6 bases between. Written as DNA, the CDR3 is TGTGCCACCAGCAGAGTAGAGGACAATGAGCAGTTCTTC. Translating it yields CATSRVEDNEQFF.

This clonotype was seen a handful of times. The V and J genes are TRBV27 and TRBJ1-2; possibly TRBD1 for D (6 bases). V dropped 6 bases and J dropped 6 bases, with 17 bases sitting between them. CDR3 length equals 14 residues. CDR1 and CDR2 (germline): MNHEY, SMNVEV (reference sequence). This chain's CDR3 is CASSKQGRPDGYTF. The CDR3 bases are TGTGCCAGCAGCAAACAGGGTCGCCCGGATGGCTACACCTTC.